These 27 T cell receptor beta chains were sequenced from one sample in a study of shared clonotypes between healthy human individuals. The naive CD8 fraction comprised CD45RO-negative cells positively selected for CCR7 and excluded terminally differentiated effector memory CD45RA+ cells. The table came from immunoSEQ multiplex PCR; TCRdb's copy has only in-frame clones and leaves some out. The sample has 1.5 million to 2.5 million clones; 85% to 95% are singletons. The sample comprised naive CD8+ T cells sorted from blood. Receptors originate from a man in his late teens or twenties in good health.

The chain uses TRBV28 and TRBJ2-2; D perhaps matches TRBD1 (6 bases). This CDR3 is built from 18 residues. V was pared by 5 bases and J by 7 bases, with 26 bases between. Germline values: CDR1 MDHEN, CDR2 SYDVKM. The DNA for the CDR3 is TGTGCCAGCAGTACCCATGTGGACAGCCGGGGAAAGAGCGGGGAGCTGTTTTTT. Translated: CASSTHVDSRGKSGELFF. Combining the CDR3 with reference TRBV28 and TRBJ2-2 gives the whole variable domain DVKVTQSSRYLVKRTGEKVFLECVQDMDHENMFWYRQDPGLGLRLIYFSYDVKMKEKGDIPEGYSVSREKKERFSLILESASTNQTSMYLCASSTHVDSRGKSGELFFGEGSRLTVL.

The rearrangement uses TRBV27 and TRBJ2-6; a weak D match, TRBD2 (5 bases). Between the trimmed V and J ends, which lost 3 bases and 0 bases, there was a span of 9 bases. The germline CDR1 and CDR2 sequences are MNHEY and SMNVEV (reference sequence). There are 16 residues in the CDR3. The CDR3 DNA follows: TGTGCCAGCAGTTTTTCCGGAGGCTCTGGGGCCAACGTCCTGACTTTC. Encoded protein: CASSFSGGSGANVLTF.

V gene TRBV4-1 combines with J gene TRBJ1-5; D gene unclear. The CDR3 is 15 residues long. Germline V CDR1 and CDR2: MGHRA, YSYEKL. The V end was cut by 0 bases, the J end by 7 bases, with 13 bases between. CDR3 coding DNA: TGCGCCAGCAGCCAAGAGTTAGGCAGCGAGCAGCCCCAGCATTTT. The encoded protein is CASSQELGSEQPQHF.

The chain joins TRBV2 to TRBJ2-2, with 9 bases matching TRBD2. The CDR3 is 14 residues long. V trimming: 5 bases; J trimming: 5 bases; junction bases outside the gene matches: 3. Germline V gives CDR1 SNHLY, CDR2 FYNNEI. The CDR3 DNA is TGTGCCAGCAGTTTAGCGGGGGTTACCGGGGAGCTGTTTTTT. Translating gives CASSLAGVTGELFF.

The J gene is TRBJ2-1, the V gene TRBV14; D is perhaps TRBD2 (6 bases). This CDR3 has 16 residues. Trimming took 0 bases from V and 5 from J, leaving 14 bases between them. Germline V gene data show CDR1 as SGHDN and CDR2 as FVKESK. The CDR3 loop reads CASSQDHGTGNNEQFF. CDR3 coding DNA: TGTGCCAGCAGCCAAGATCACGGGACTGGCAACAATGAGCAGTTCTTC.

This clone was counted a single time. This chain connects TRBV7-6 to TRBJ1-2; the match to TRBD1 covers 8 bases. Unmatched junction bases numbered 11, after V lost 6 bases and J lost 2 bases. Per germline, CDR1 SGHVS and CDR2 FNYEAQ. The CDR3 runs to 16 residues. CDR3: CASSVAGTGLNYGYTF. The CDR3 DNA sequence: TGTGCCAGCAGTGTCGCCGGGACAGGACTCAACTATGGCTACACCTTC.

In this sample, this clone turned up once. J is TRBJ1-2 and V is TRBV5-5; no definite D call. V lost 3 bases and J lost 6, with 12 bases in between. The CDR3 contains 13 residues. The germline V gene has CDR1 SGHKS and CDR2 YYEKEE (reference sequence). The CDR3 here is CASSWNGEDGYTF. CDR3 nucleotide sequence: TGTGCCAGCAGCTGGAATGGGGAAGATGGCTACACCTTC.

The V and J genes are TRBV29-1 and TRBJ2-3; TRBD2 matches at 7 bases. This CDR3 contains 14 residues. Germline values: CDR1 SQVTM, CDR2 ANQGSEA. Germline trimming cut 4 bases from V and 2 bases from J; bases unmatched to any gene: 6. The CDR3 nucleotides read TGCAGCGTTGCGGTAGCGGGTTACACAGATACGCAGTATTTT. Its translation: CSVAVAGYTDTQYF.

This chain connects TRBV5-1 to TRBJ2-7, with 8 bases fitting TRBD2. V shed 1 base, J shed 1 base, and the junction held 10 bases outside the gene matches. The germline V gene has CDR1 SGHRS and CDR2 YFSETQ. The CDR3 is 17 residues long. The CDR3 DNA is TGCGCCAGCAGCTTGTCCCCCTCGGGGGGGCTTTCCTACGAGCAGTACTTC. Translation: CASSLSPSGGLSYEQYF.

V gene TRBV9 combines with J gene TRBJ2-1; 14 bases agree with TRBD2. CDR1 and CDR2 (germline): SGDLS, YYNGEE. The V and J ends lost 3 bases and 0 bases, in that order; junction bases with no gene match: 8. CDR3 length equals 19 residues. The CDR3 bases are TGTGCCAGCAGCGGGGGACTAGCGGGAGACGTTGGCTCCTACAATGAGCAGTTCTTC. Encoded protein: CASSGGLAGDVGSYNEQFF.

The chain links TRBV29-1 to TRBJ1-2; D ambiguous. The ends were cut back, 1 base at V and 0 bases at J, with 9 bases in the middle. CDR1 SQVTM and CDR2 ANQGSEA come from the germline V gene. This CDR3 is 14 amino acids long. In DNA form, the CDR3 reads TGCAGCGTTGAAGGGGCCGGGTCTAACTATGGCTACACCTTC. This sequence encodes CSVEGAGSNYGYTF.

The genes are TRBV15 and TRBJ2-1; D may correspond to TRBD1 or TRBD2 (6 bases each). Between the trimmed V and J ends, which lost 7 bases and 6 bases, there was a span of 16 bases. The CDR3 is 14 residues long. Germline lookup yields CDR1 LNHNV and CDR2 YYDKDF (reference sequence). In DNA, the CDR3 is TGTGCCACCACCAAAGAGTGGGGGGCCAATGAGCAGTTCTTC. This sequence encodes CATTKEWGANEQFF.

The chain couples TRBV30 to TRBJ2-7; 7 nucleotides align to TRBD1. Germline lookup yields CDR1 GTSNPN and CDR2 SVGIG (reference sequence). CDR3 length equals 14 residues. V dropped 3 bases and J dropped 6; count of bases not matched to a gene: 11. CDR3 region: CAWRPGQTFGEQYF. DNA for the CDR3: TGTGCCTGGAGGCCGGGACAGACATTCGGCGAGCAGTACTTC. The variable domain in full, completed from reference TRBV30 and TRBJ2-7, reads SQTIHQWPATLVQPVGSPLSLECTVEGTSNPNLYWYRQAAGRGLQLLFYSVGIGQISSEVPQNLSASRPQDRQFILSSKKLLLSDSGFYLCAWRPGQTFGEQYFGPGTRLTVT.

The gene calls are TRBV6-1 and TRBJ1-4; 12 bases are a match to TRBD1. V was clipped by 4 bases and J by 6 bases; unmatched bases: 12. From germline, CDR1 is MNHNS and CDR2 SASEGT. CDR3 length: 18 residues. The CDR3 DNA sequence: TGTGCCAGCAGTGCACCCGGGACAGGGGGCGCCGGGGATGAAAAACTGTTTTTT. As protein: CASSAPGTGGAGDEKLFF.

The CDR3 region is CASSQDREANSPLHF. CDR3 nucleotide sequence: TGCGCCAGCAGCCAAGATAGGGAGGCTAATTCACCCCTCCACTTT. The gene calls are TRBV4-3 and TRBJ1-6; D is undetermined. CDR3 size: 15 residues. Per germline, CDR1 LGHNA and CDR2 YSLEER. The V end lost 0 bases, the J end lost 6 bases, and 9 bases lay between the germline ends.

This CDR3 is CSVAGTGFFEQYF. CDR3 bases: TGCAGCGTCGCCGGGACAGGTTTTTTCGAGCAGTACTTC. The chain employs TRBV29-1 and TRBJ2-7, with 8 bases identical to TRBD1. From germline, CDR1 is SQVTM and CDR2 ANQGSEA. The junction had 10 bases not matched to a gene; V was cut back by 6 bases and J by 6 bases. The CDR3 contains 13 residues.

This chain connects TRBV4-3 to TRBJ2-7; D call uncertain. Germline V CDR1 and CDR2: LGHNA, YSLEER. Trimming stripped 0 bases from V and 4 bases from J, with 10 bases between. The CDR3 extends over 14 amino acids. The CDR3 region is CASSQDNFGYEQYF. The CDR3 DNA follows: TGCGCCAGCAGCCAAGATAATTTTGGGTACGAGCAGTACTTC.

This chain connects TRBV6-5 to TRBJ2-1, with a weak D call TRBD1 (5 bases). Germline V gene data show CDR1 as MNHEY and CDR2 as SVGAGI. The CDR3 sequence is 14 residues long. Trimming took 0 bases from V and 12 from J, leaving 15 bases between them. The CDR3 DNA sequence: TGTGCCAGCAGTTACTCGAACCCATTCCAGGGGCAGTTCTTC. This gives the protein CASSYSNPFQGQFF.

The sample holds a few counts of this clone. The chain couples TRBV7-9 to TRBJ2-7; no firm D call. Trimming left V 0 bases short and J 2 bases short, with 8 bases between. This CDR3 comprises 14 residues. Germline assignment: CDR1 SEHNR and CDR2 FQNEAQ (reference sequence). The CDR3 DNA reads TGTGCCAGCAGCTTAGCAGGTGAACCCTACGAGCAGTACTTC. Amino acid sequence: CASSLAGEPYEQYF. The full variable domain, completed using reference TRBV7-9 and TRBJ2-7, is DTGVSQNPRHKITKRGQNVTFRCDPISEHNRLYWYRQTLGQGPEFLTYFQNEAQLEKSRLLSDRFSAERPKGSFSTLEIQRTEQGDSAMYLCASSLAGEPYEQYFGPGTRLTVT.

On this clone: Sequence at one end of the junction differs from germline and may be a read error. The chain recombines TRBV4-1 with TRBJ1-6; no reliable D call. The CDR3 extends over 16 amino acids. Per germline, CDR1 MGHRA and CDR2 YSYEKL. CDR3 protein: CASSQDPPPGNSPLHF. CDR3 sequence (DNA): TGCGCCAGCAGCCAAGATCCCCCGCCAGGTAATTCGCCCCTCCACTTT.

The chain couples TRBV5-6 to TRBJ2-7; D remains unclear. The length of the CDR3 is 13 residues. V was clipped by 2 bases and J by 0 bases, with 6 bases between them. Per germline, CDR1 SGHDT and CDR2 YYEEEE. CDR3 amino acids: CASSLRTSYEQYF. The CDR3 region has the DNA TGTGCCAGCAGCTTAAGGACCTCCTACGAGCAGTACTTC.

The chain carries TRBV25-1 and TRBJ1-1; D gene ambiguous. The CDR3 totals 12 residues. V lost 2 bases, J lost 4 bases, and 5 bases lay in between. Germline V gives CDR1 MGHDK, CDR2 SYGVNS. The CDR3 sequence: CASSEGFTEAFF. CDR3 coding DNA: TGTGCCAGCAGTGAAGGGTTCACTGAAGCTTTCTTT.

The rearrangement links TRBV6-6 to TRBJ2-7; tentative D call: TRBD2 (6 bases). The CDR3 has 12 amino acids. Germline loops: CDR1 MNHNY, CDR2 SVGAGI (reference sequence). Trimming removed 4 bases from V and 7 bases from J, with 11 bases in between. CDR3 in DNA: TGTGCCAGCAGTTCCGACCGGGGGGAGCAGTACTTC. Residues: CASSSDRGEQYF.

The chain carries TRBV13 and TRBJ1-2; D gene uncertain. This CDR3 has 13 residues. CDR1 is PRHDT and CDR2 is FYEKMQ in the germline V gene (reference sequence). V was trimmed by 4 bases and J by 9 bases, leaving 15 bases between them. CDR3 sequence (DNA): TGTGCCAGCAGCTCCATGACTGTACTGAGCTACACCTTC. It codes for CASSSMTVLSYTF.

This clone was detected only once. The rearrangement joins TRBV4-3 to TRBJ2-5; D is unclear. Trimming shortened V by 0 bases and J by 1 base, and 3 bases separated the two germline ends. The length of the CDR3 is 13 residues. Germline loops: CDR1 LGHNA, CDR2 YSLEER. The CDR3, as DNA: TGCGCCAGCAGCCAAGAGCTCCAAGAGACCCAGTACTTC. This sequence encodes CASSQELQETQYF.

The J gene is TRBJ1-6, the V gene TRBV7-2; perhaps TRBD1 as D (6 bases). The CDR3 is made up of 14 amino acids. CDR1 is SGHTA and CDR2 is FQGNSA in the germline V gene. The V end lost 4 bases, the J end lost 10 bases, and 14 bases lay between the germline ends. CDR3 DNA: TGTGCCAGCAGCTACAAGGGGGGAAGGTCACCCCTCCACTTT. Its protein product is CASSYKGGRSPLHF.

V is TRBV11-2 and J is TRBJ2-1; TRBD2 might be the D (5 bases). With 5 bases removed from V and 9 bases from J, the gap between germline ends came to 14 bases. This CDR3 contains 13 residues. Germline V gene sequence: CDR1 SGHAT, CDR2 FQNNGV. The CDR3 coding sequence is TGTGCCAGCAGCCAGCCGGACTGGGTTGAGCAGTTCTTC. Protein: CASSQPDWVEQFF.